Reported below is one TCR beta chain. Its target is not known. The sample is drawn from a study of CD4 T cells in relation to SARS-CoV-2 and coronaviruses. Unexposed donor CD4+ T cells date from 2011-2018, before the COVID-19 pandemic. After roughly ten days of culture, CD4+ T cells were isolated. The CDR3 sequence is 14 residues long. Trimming shortened V by 3 bases and J by 4 bases, and 9 bases separated the two germline ends. Germline lookup yields CDR1 LNHDA and CDR2 SQIVND (reference sequence). The data were produced by immunoSEQ multiplex PCR, yet TCRdb's version contains in-frame clones alone and is incomplete. This sample yields roughly 24,000 clones, of which around 74% are seen a single time; 15% to 20% belongs to the top ten.

This sequence joins TRBV19 and TRBJ2-2; TRBD2 is a possible D gene (6 bases). The sequenced material came from CD4+ T cells from PBMCs, cultured in vitro. This TCR was sampled from a human donor in good health. CDR3 sequence (DNA): TGTGCCAGTAGTATGCGGGAAACCACCGGGGAGCTGTTTTTT. This translates into CASSMRETTGELFF.